These 23 T cell receptor beta chains came from one sample sequenced in a study of cytomegalovirus exposure and HLA in healthy donors. Primers: 60 Vbeta forward and 13 Jbeta reverse. Clones were read by immunoSEQ multiplex PCR, and TCRdb kept only the in-frame ones, dropping some. The sample gives some 150,000 clones, 65% to 80% of which show up once; about 1.5% is in the top ten. The sequencing sample was made of PBMCs. Receptors were obtained from a woman aged 25 to 39 in good health and CMV-seronegative.

With regard to this clone: The sample contains more than one DNA sequence encoding this CDR3. This chain uses TRBV7-9 with TRBJ1-5; D uncertain. This CDR3 has 12 amino acids. Germline loops: CDR1 SEHNR, CDR2 FQNEAQ (reference sequence). Trimming took 2 bases from V and 6 from J, leaving 5 bases between them. The CDR3 region is CASSLSSQPQHF. The CDR3 bases are TGTGCCAGCAGCTTATCTTCTCAGCCCCAGCATTTT. The whole variable domain, filled in from reference TRBV7-9 and TRBJ1-5, reads DTGVSQNPRHKITKRGQNVTFRCDPISEHNRLYWYRQTLGQGPEFLTYFQNEAQLEKSRLLSDRFSAERPKGSFSTLEIQRTEQGDSAMYLCASSLSSQPQHFGDGTRLSIL.

This sequence joins TRBV2 and TRBJ1-2, with a tentative D call TRBD1 (5 bases). The CDR3 is made up of 11 amino acids. The germline V gene has CDR1 SNHLY and CDR2 FYNNEI. V was shortened by 7 bases and J by 7 bases, with 10 bases between the two germline ends. CDR3 sequence: CASTTGLGYTF. Here the CDR3 DNA reads TGTGCCAGCACCACAGGCCTTGGCTACACCTTC. The whole variable domain, remainder taken from reference TRBV2 and TRBJ1-2, is EPEVTQTPSHQVTQMGQEVILRCVPISNHLYFYWYRQILGQKVEFLVSFYNNEISEKSEIFDDQFSVERPDGSNFTLKIRSTKLEDSAMYFCASTTGLGYTFGSGTRLTVV.

The rearrangement uses TRBV30 and TRBJ1-2; D is ambiguous. CDR3 length equals 19 residues. Germline V CDR1 and CDR2: GTSNPN, SVGIG (reference sequence). Deletions cut 3 bases from V and 1 base from J, with 27 bases between. CDR3 amino acids: CAWRVGLGRESPINYGYTF. CDR3 in DNA: TGTGCCTGGAGAGTTGGGTTAGGACGGGAGTCTCCGATTAACTATGGCTACACCTTC.

The V call is TRBV27, the J call TRBJ2-1; D might be TRBD2 (6 bases). CDR1 is MNHEY and CDR2 is SMNVEV in the germline V gene (reference sequence). This CDR3 spans 14 amino acids. The V and J ends lost 8 bases and 1 base respectively, with 12 bases between them. The CDR3 DNA reads TGTGCCAGCTCCCTAGCGAGGTCCTACAATGAGCAGTTCTTC. Translation: CASSLARSYNEQFF.

There are a few counts of this clone. This chain links TRBV5-5 with TRBJ1-5; D may be TRBD1 (6 bases). With 0 bases removed from V and 5 bases from J, the gap between germline ends came to 9 bases. The CDR3 runs 14 residues. Germline assignment: CDR1 SGHKS and CDR2 YYEKEE (reference sequence). The chain's CDR3 is CASSLGQADQPQHF. As DNA, the CDR3 is TGTGCCAGCAGCTTGGGACAGGCCGATCAGCCCCAGCATTTT.

The chain couples TRBV29-1 to TRBJ2-7, with 9 nucleotides matching TRBD1. Germline CDR1 SQVTM, CDR2 ANQGSEA. Trimming removed 7 bases from V and 6 bases from J; junction bases left unmatched: 10. The CDR3 loop spans 13 amino acids. The CDR3 spells CSGAGTGLSEQYF. CDR3 in DNA: TGCAGCGGCGCCGGGACAGGGCTGTCCGAGCAGTACTTC.

This clone was seen only once. The chain carries TRBV11-3 and TRBJ2-5, with TRBD1 as a possible D gene (5 bases). This CDR3 spans 13 amino acids. Germline CDR1 is SGHNT and CDR2 is YENEEA. With 1 base removed from V and 4 bases from J, the gap between germline ends came to 7 bases. CDR3 sequence reads: CASSLGQGETQYF. In DNA, the CDR3 is TGTGCCAGCAGCTTAGGGCAGGGAGAGACCCAGTACTTC.

This chain uses TRBV19 with TRBJ2-3, with TRBD1 matching over 9 bases. This CDR3 spans 17 amino acids. From germline, CDR1 is LNHDA and CDR2 SQIVND (reference sequence). Unmatched junction bases numbered 12, after V lost 7 bases and J lost 1 base. Here the CDR3 reads CASTPTRRTGGTDTQYF. In DNA form, the CDR3 reads TGTGCCAGTACCCCAACCAGGAGGACAGGGGGCACAGATACGCAGTATTTT. Combining the CDR3 with reference TRBV19 and TRBJ2-3 gives the whole variable domain DGGITQSPKYLFRKEGQNVTLSCEQNLNHDAMYWYRQDPGQGLRLIYYSQIVNDFQKGDIAEGYSVSREKKESFPLTVTSAQKNPTAFYLCASTPTRRTGGTDTQYFGPGTRLTVL.

The rearrangement uses TRBV4-3 and TRBJ2-7; D uncertain. V was trimmed by 0 bases and J by 3 bases, leaving 9 bases between them. The CDR3 totals 14 residues. CDR1 is LGHNA and CDR2 is YSLEER in the germline V gene. CDR3 coding DNA: TGCGCCAGCAGCCAAGAAGGCGGTCGCTACGAGCAGTACTTC. Translating gives CASSQEGGRYEQYF.

The chain couples TRBV6-4 to TRBJ2-1; no reliable D call. This CDR3 spans 16 amino acids. The germline CDR1 and CDR2 sequences are MRHNA and SNTAGT. With 3 bases removed from V and 0 bases from J, the gap between germline ends came to 12 bases. The CDR3 region has the DNA TGTGCCAGCAGTGAAGAGTCAATGAGCTCCTACAATGAGCAGTTCTTC. Amino acids: CASSEESMSSYNEQFF.

The V gene is TRBV7-9, the J gene TRBJ1-1, with D possibly being TRBD1 (5 bases). Trimming took off 5 bases at V and 6 bases at J, with 10 bases between the two ends. Germline assignment: CDR1 SEHNR and CDR2 FQNEAQ (reference sequence). This CDR3 is 12 amino acids long. This CDR3 is CASSDGGAEAFF. The CDR3 DNA sequence: TGTGCCAGCAGCGACGGGGGGGCTGAAGCTTTCTTT.

This clone appeared once. The chain is built from TRBV4-2 and TRBJ2-5; the match to TRBD1 covers 8 bases. V was clipped by 3 bases and J by 6 bases; unmatched bases: 12. From germline, CDR1 is LGHNA and CDR2 YNFKEQ. This CDR3 has 16 amino acids. CDR3 DNA: TGTGCCAGCAGCCATATAAAAGGACAGGGTGATCAGACCCAGTACTTC. As protein: CASSHIKGQGDQTQYF.

J is TRBJ2-2 and V is TRBV5-1; D is perhaps TRBD1 (6 bases). This CDR3 comprises 15 residues. The V and J ends lost 4 bases and 3 bases respectively, with 13 bases between them. CDR1 is SGHRS and CDR2 is YFSETQ in the germline V gene. The CDR3 loop is CASSDRDTDTGELFF. The CDR3, as DNA: TGCGCCAGCAGCGACCGGGACACCGACACCGGGGAGCTGTTTTTT. The full variable domain, in which reference TRBV5-1 and TRBJ2-2 provide the parts outside the CDR3, is KAGVTQTPRYLIKTRGQQVTLSCSPISGHRSVSWYQQTPGQGLQFLFEYFSETQRNKGNFPGRFSGRQFSNSRSEMNVSTLELGDSALYLCASSDRDTDTGELFFGEGSRLTVL.

This chain uses TRBV13 with TRBJ2-7; D remains ambiguous. Deletions cut 0 bases from V and 3 bases from J, with 6 bases between. CDR1 is PRHDT and CDR2 is FYEKMQ in the germline V gene (reference sequence). The CDR3 sequence is 13 residues long. The CDR3 loop is CASSLGPVYEQYF. The CDR3, as DNA: TGTGCCAGCAGCTTAGGCCCCGTCTACGAGCAGTACTTC. Using reference TRBV13 and TRBJ2-7 for the parts outside the CDR3, the full variable domain is AAGVIQSPRHLIKEKRETATLKCYPIPRHDTVYWYQQGPGQDPQFLISFYEKMQSDKGSIPDRFSAQQFSDYHSELNMSSLELGDSALYFCASSLGPVYEQYFGPGTRLTVT.

In its sample, this clone was seen once. This chain joins TRBV7-6 and TRBJ2-7; 11 bases map to TRBD2. Germline CDR1 SGHVS, CDR2 FNYEAQ. The trim removed 2 bases at V and 6 bases at J, leaving 12 bases unmatched. The CDR3 length is 17 residues. Here the CDR3 DNA reads TGTGCCAGCAGCTTATATTCTGAGACTAGCGGGATCAGCGAGCAGTACTTC. Protein product: CASSLYSETSGISEQYF. Full variable domain (missing parts from reference TRBV7-6 and TRBJ2-7): GAGVSQSPRYKVTKRGQDVALRCDPISGHVSLYWYRQALGQGPEFLTYFNYEAQQDKSGLPNDRFSAERPEGSISTLTIQRTEQRDSAMYRCASSLYSETSGISEQYFGPGTRLTVT.

The chain links TRBV27 to TRBJ1-1, with TRBD1 matching 7 bases. CDR1 and CDR2 (germline): MNHEY, SMNVEV (reference sequence). The CDR3 is 14 amino acids. Trimming cost V 6 bases and J 4 bases; bases outside gene matches: 8. In DNA form, the CDR3 reads TGTGCCAGCAGCCTACAGGGGAGGCTCACTGAAGCTTTCTTT. Translating it yields CASSLQGRLTEAFF.

The chain combines TRBV29-1 with TRBJ2-1; 9 bases are shared with TRBD2. V shed 2 bases and J 0 bases; nucleotides not matched to a gene: 11. The CDR3 sequence is 18 residues long. The germline V gene encodes CDR1 SQVTM and CDR2 ANQGSEA. The CDR3: CSVELASGGPYSYNEQFF. CDR3 DNA: TGCAGCGTTGAACTTGCAAGCGGGGGGCCGTACTCCTACAATGAGCAGTTCTTC.

The chain links TRBV27 to TRBJ1-5, with D possibly matching TRBD1 (6 bases). The length of the CDR3 is 14 residues. CDR1 is MNHEY and CDR2 is SMNVEV in the germline V gene (reference sequence). Trimming pared 5 bases from V and 5 bases from J, leaving 13 bases between. The CDR3 region is CASSVTGYDQPQHF. The DNA for the CDR3 is TGTGCCAGCAGTGTAACAGGGTACGATCAGCCCCAGCATTTT.

The CDR3 region has the DNA TGTGCCAGCAGTATCCAGGGGGCATGGGGTGAGCAGTTCTTC. Translating gives CASSIQGAWGEQFF. V gene TRBV27 combines with J gene TRBJ2-1, with 8 bases fitting TRBD1. V was clipped by 5 bases and J by 9 bases; unmatched bases: 9. The CDR3 sequence is 14 residues long. Per germline, CDR1 MNHEY and CDR2 SMNVEV (reference sequence).

V is TRBV7-9 and J is TRBJ2-7; 9 bases are a match to TRBD1. After removal of 5 bases from V and 7 bases from J, the junction contained 6 bases not matched to a gene. The CDR3 loop spans 13 amino acids. Germline assignment: CDR1 SEHNR and CDR2 FQNEAQ (reference sequence). DNA for the CDR3: TGTGCCAGCAGCGACGGGACAGGGAGAGAGCAGTACTTC. Its protein product is CASSDGTGREQYF.

For the CDR3, the DNA is TGTGCCAGCAGCCCGGACAGGGTGCAGGGAGGCTACACCTTC. Translation: CASSPDRVQGGYTF. The chain couples TRBV7-2 to TRBJ1-2, with 8 bases identical to TRBD1. This CDR3 is 14 amino acids long. V lost 5 bases to trimming and J lost 8 bases; unmatched junction nucleotides: 10. CDR1 is SGHTA and CDR2 is FQGNSA in the germline V gene.

Only one count was recorded for this clone. The chain joins TRBV5-5 to TRBJ2-7; 9 bases map to TRBD1. The J segment lost 0 bases and the V segment lost 0 bases, leaving 10 bases of the junction unmatched. Germline lookup yields CDR1 SGHKS and CDR2 YYEKEE (reference sequence). The CDR3 spans 18 residues. The CDR3: CASSLGIRTGVSSYEQYF. The CDR3 nucleotides are TGTGCCAGCAGCTTGGGGATACGGACAGGGGTGAGCTCCTACGAGCAGTACTTC.

The chain uses TRBV6-1 and TRBJ2-4; D may be TRBD2 (6 bases). V was clipped by 7 bases and J by 6 bases, with 16 bases between them. Germline V gives CDR1 MNHNS, CDR2 SASEGT. The CDR3 spans 14 residues. The CDR3 loop reads CASMEGPVPNIQYF. CDR3 DNA sequence: TGTGCCAGCATGGAGGGTCCAGTTCCAAACATTCAGTACTTC.